This TCR beta chain was recorded in a study of graft-versus-host responses after intestinal transplantation. Study at large: The study gave all recipients anti-thymocyte globulin induction, then tacrolimus and steroids for 2 to 3 years.

Germline-derived CDR1 and CDR2 are LGHNT and FRNRAP. Trimming took off 9 bases at V and 9 bases at J, with 29 bases between the two ends. CDR3 length: 16 amino acids. Profiling relied on immunoSEQ multiplex PCR, and the TCRdb table lists in-frame clones only, not all of them. The sample yields over 65,000 clones, roughly 90% seen once. In the case of this clone: Its antigen is currently unknown.

This chain connects TRBV12-5 to TRBJ1-1, with D unresolved. The sample was unstimulated CD8+ T cells sorted from spleen or lymph node cells, taken before transplant. The sequence was collected from a human donor who was the organ donor for an intestinal transplant. The CDR3 coding sequence is TGTGCTAGCATGGCTCATGCTAGTGGTTTACAGAATCAAGCTTTCTTT. Protein sequence: CASMAHASGLQNQAFF.